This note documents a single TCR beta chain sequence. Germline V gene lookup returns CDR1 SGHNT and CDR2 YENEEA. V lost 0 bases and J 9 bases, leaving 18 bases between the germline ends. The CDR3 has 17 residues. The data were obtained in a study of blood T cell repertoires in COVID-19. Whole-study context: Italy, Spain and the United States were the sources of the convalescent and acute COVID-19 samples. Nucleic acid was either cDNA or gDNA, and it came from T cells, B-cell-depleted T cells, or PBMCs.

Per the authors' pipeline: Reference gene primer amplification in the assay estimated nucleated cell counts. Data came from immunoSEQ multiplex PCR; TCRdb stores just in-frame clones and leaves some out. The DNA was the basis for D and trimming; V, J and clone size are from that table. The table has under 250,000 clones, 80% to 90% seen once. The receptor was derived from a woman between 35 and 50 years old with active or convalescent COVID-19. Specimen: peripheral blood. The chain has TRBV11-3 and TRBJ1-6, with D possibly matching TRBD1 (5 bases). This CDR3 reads CASSLDNLGTFSSPLHF. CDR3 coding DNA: TGTGCCAGCAGCTTAGATAACCTCGGGACTTTTAGTTCACCCCTCCACTTT.